Below, one TCR beta chain is given with its context. This same CDR3 is encoded by further DNA sequences in the sample. Assay used: immunoSEQ multiplex PCR; TCRdb lists only in-frame clones, some missing. The data contain about 420,000 clones, roughly 90% of them seen just once; the ten biggest clones take up less than 4.5%. This specimen comes from a study of Ad26.COV2.S vaccination and SARS-CoV-2 variants. About the research overall: Each vaccinee took Ad26.COV2.S intramuscularly, once or twice 56 days apart.

The treatment denotes: roughly 20 received Ad26.COV2.S at low or high dose, single or two shots; roughly five received placebo; per-sample allocation not given. Each sample was drawn 63 days after the first injection (of vaccine or placebo). Between the trimmed V and J ends, which lost 4 bases and 6 bases, there was a span of 13 bases. The CDR3 totals 14 residues. Germline loops: CDR1 SGHRS, CDR2 YFSETQ. The origin of this receptor is a person aged 18-65 years who received the Ad26.COV2.S COVID-19 vaccine or a placebo. V gene TRBV5-1 combines with J gene TRBJ2-2; the D gene is possibly TRBD1 (6 bases). This material consisted of peripheral blood, taken in a trial of Ad26.COV2.S vaccine versus placebo. CDR3 amino acids: CASSLQQGPGELFF. Here the CDR3 DNA reads TGCGCCAGCAGCCTTCAACAGGGCCCCGGGGAGCTGTTTTTT.